This T cell receptor beta chain was found in a study of identifying expanded T cells in peripheral blood. For this clone: The target antigen is unknown.

Germline CDR1 and CDR2: SGHNT and YENEEA. V lost 4 bases and J lost 1; bases outside the gene matches: 7. The CDR3 runs 16 residues. Clones were sequenced by immunoSEQ multiplex PCR, and TCRdb holds only the in-frame ones, with some missing. Of around 60,000 clones in the sample, over 75% were seen once. Regarding the study as a whole: Technical replicates showed approximately 1.2 changed clones; about 2 weeks roughly 18; four weeks 19.

This TCR was sampled from a person aged 18 to 70 in good health. V is TRBV11-3 and J is TRBJ2-5, with 9 positions matching TRBD1. Sequenced input: blood. The CDR3 nucleotides are TGTGCCAGCAGCTCGCCCGGGACAGGGTCCCAAGAGACCCAGTACTTC. Its protein is CASSSPGTGSQETQYF.